The sequence of this T cell receptor (beta chain) was determined in a study of blood T cell repertoires in COVID-19. At the level of the study: Sites across the United States, Italy and Spain contributed samples from acute and convalescent COVID-19. PBMCs, B-cell-depleted T cells, or T cells provided the cDNA or gDNA that made up the material.

Authors' analysis steps: Reference gene primer amplification gave nucleated cell count estimates. TCRdb's copy holds only in-frame clones and misses some; the assay was immunoSEQ multiplex PCR. Clone size and the V and J calls come from that table; the DNA yielded D and trimming. The sample records about 240,000 clones, about four fifths being singletons. The CDR3 totals 16 residues. The origin of this receptor is a woman aged 18-29 years with acute or convalescent COVID-19. The J gene is TRBJ2-2, the V gene TRBV21-1; the table's D call TRBD1 went unverified against the DNA. TRBV21-1 is a known pseudogene. Sequencing was carried out using peripheral blood. The CDR3 region is CASSKGQGLVTGELFF. The CDR3 DNA is TGTGCCAGCAGCAAAGGTCAGGGGCTCGTCACCGGGGAGCTGTTTTTT.